This T cell receptor (beta chain) was captured by sequencing in a study of T cells expressing NK-cell markers. Looking at the study overall: Investigators obtained TCR beta repertoires from sorted CD3+CD56+NKG2C+, CD3+CD56+NKG2C- and CD3+CD56-NKG2C+ T cells. With respect to HCMV, most of the eight sequenced donors were seropositive, and one was seronegative.

Each CDR3 protein gets one entry in TCRdb, which reprocessed the 5' RACE reads and gives no DNA. The sample data list 200,000 to 300,000 distinct CDR3 sequences. CDR3 length: 15 amino acids. As regards this clonotype: Its antigen is currently unknown.

Study results and limitations: The CD3+CD56-NKG2C+ fraction was also led by these clonotypes in a few donors.

Material: blood T cells: a sorted CD56 or NKG2C T cell subset, CD4+ or CD8+ T cells, or bulk PBMC T cells (not recorded which). The origin of this receptor is a woman between 18 and 70 years old in good health. This chain connects TRBV12-3 or TRBV12-4 to TRBJ2-2; the TCRdb call, TRBD2, lacks DNA for checking. The CDR3: CASTQRTGRTGELFF.